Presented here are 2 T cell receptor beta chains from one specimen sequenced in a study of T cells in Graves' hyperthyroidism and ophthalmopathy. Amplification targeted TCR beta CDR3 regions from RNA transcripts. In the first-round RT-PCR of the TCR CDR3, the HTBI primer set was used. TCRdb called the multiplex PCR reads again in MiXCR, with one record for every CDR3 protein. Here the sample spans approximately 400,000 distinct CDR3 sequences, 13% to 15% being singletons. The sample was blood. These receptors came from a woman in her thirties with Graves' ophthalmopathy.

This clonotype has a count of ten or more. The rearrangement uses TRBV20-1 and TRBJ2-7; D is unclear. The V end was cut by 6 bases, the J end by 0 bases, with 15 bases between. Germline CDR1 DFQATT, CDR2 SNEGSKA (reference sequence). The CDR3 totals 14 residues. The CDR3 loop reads CSAINELPSYEQYF. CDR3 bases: TGCAGTGCGATTAATGAGCTGCCCTCCTACGAGCAGTACTTC.

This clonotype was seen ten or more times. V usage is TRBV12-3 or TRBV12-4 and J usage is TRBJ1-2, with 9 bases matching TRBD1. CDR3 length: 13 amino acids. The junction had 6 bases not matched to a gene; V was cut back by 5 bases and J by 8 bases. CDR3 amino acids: CASSTQGAWGYTF. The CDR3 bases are TGTGCCAGCAGTACACAGGGGGCCTGGGGCTACACCTTC.